This T cell receptor beta chain was captured in a study of T-cell reconstitution after alpha-beta-depleted transplantation in children. This clonotype has more than one count but fewer than ten. This CDR3 comprises 15 residues. Germline CDR1 and CDR2: SGHTA and FQGNSA. Trimming removed 0 bases at V and 5 bases at J, with 10 bases between. The TCRbeta library was prepared with unique molecular identifiers. TCRdb ran MiXCR on the PCR reads and lists one entry per CDR3 protein. The sample includes about 340,000 distinct CDR3 sequences, about an eighth of them seen just once. The chain has TRBV7-2 and TRBJ2-2, with no clear D. The TCR originated in a human donor who donated a stem cell graft to a child with Fanconi anemia. Sample: PBMCs, taken from the stem cell graft. The CDR3 here is CASSLAPLATGELFF. CDR3 in DNA: TGTGCCAGCAGCTTAGCGCCGTTGGCTACCGGGGAGCTGTTTTTT.